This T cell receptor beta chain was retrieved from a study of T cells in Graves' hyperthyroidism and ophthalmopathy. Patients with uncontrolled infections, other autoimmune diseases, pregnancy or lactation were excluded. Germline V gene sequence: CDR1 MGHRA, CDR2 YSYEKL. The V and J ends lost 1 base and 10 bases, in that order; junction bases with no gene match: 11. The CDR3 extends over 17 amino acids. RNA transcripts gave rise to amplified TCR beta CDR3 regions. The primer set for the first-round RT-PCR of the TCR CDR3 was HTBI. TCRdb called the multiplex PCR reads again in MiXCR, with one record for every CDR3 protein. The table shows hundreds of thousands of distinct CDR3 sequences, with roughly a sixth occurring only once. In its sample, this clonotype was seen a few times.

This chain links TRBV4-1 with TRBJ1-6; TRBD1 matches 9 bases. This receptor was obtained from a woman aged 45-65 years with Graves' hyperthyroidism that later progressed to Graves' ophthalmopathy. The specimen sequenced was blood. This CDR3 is CASSQGPGGDRVSPLHF. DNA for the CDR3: TGCGCCAGCAGCCAAGGGCCCGGGGGGGACAGGGTGTCACCCCTCCACTTT.